One sample yielded the 27 T cell receptor beta chains listed below, sequenced in a study of regulatory T cells in long-lasting Graves disease. Combining iRepertoire HTBI primers with Arm-PCR of CDR3 regions, the authors built TCR beta libraries. TCRdb re-analysed the multiplex PCR reads in MiXCR, keeping a single row per CDR3 protein. The sample carries 250,000 or so distinct CDR3 sequences, around 20% recorded once. The time point denotes: newly diagnosed GD, antithyroid drugs for less than 3 months. After RNA was extracted from PBMCs, the TCR library was made from it. Sequenced material: peripheral blood mononuclear cells (PBMCs), taken at new diagnosis, from a patient treated with antithyroid drugs. The receptors were sampled from a female donor with Graves disease.

Ten or more counts support this clonotype. The V call is TRBV7-2, the J call TRBJ2-3, with 11 bases lining up with TRBD2. CDR1 SGHTA and CDR2 FQGNSA come from the germline V gene. The CDR3 contains 16 residues. V trimming: 1 base; J trimming: 2 bases; junction bases outside the gene matches: 2. The CDR3, as DNA: TGTGCCAGCAGCTTAGGACTAGCGGGACCCACAGATACGCAGTATTTT. Amino acids: CASSLGLAGPTDTQYF.

This clonotype was seen a few times. The CDR3 sequence is CASSYLRGLNTEAFF. CDR3 bases: TGTGCCAGCAGTTACCTACGGGGTTTGAACACTGAAGCTTTCTTT. J is TRBJ1-1 and V is TRBV6-5; D gene ambiguous. The CDR3 sequence is 15 residues long. Between the trimmed V and J ends, which lost 2 bases and 0 bases, there was a span of 10 bases. The germline V gene has CDR1 MNHEY and CDR2 SVGAGI.

The chain carries TRBV9 and TRBJ2-3, with D possibly being TRBD1 (6 bases). There are 15 residues in the CDR3. From germline, CDR1 is SGDLS and CDR2 YYNGEE. V lost 0 bases, J lost 2 bases, and 10 bases lay in between. CDR3 protein: CASSVAPGATDTQYF. The CDR3 bases are TGTGCCAGCAGCGTAGCACCAGGGGCCACAGATACGCAGTATTTT.

This clonotype appeared many times. The chain employs TRBV18 and TRBJ1-2, with D maybe TRBD1 (5 bases). Germline CDR1 is KGHSH and CDR2 is LQKENI. The CDR3 is 13 amino acids. V gave up 3 bases and J gave up 5 bases, with 10 bases separating them. Written as DNA, the CDR3 is TGTGCCAGCTCACCGACAGCTCCTTATGGCTACACCTTC. Protein product: CASSPTAPYGYTF.

This clonotype was found a few times. The V and J genes are TRBV27 and TRBJ1-1; possible D gene TRBD1, 6 bases. Trimming left V 9 bases short and J 1 base short, with 12 bases between. Germline lookup yields CDR1 MNHEY and CDR2 SMNVEV (reference sequence). CDR3 size: 13 residues. The DNA for the CDR3 is TGTGCCAGTCGACGACAGGAGAACACTGAAGCTTTCTTT. Translated: CASRRQENTEAFF.

The V gene is TRBV20-1, the J gene TRBJ2-7, with TRBD1 identical over 9 bases. J lost 6 bases, V lost 6 bases, and 12 bases had no gene match. The CDR3 extends over 14 amino acids. CDR1 is DFQATT, CDR2 SNEGSKA, per germline (reference sequence). CDR3 residues: CSASPGTGPSEQYF. CDR3 sequence (DNA): TGCAGTGCAAGTCCCGGGACAGGGCCCTCCGAGCAGTACTTC.

This clonotype was counted ten times or more. The gene calls are TRBV6-2 or TRBV6-3 and TRBJ2-7; 9 positions agree with TRBD1. CDR3 length: 15 residues. Germline CDR1 is MNHEY and CDR2 is SVGEGT. Trimming removed 4 bases from V and 3 bases from J; junction bases left unmatched: 7. The CDR3, as DNA: TGTGCCAGCAGTTCATCCGGGACAGGGAACTACGAGCAGTACTTC. It is translated as CASSSSGTGNYEQYF.

Ten or more counts support this clonotype. The chain uses TRBV11-3 and TRBJ2-4; TRBD1 matches 10 bases. This CDR3 has 14 amino acids. Germline V lookup: CDR1 SGHNT, CDR2 YENEEA. With V trimmed by 4 bases and J by 7 bases, 4 bases remained unmatched. CDR3 in DNA: TGTGCCAGCAGCTCCGCGGGACAGGGGAACATTCAGTACTTC. Its translation is CASSSAGQGNIQYF. Supplemented by reference TRBV11-3 and TRBJ2-4, the full variable domain reads EAGVVQSPRYKIIEKKQPVAFWCNPISGHNTLYWYLQNLGQGPELLIRYENEEAVDDSQLPKDRFSAERLKGVDSTLKIQPAELGDSAVYLCASSSAGQGNIQYFGAGTRLSVL.

Regarding this clonotype: A much more abundant neighbour one base away suggests this may be a read error. The chain recombines TRBV7-2 with TRBJ2-7, with D possibly being TRBD1 (5 bases). Germline-derived CDR1 and CDR2 are SGHTA and FQGNSA. V was clipped by 2 bases and J by 3 bases, with 14 bases between them. There are 15 residues in the CDR3. The CDR3 bases are TGTGCCAGCAGCTTAAAGTCAGGGTGCGACTACGAGCAGTACTTC. It yields the protein CASSLKSGCDYEQYF.

This clonotype was observed at least ten times. V is TRBV9 and J is TRBJ1-1; no firm D call. V lost 10 bases and J 1 base, leaving 14 bases between the germline ends. This CDR3 contains 13 residues. CDR1 and CDR2 from the germline V gene are SGDLS and YYNGEE. The CDR3 DNA reads TGTGCCTCCAGCTGGAATCCGAACACTGAAGCTTTCTTT. It specifies CASSWNPNTEAFF.

The table lists this clonotype with many counts. The rearrangement uses TRBV3-1 and TRBJ2-1; TRBD2 agrees at 7 bases. The CDR3 has 17 residues. Germline trimming cut 4 bases from V and 4 bases from J; bases unmatched to any gene: 13. The V gene's germline CDR1 is LGHDT and CDR2 YNNKEL (reference sequence). The CDR3 sequence: CASSPLLGLAEYNEQFF. Written as DNA, the CDR3 is TGTGCCAGCAGCCCCCTTTTGGGCCTAGCGGAATACAATGAGCAGTTCTTC.

This clonotype was counted many times. This chain links TRBV12-3 or TRBV12-4 with TRBJ2-7; D may be TRBD2 (5 bases). V was pared by 6 bases and J by 4 bases, with 13 bases between. This CDR3 region has 13 residues. This chain's CDR3 is CASSRGDNYEQYF. In DNA form, the CDR3 reads TGTGCCAGCAGCCGGGGAGACAATTACGAGCAGTACTTC.

This clonotype was counted at least ten times. This chain links TRBV4-1 with TRBJ2-3; 7 bases map to TRBD1. Germline lookup yields CDR1 MGHRA and CDR2 YSYEKL. V shed 4 bases and J 2 bases; nucleotides not matched to a gene: 6. This CDR3 is 15 amino acids long. CDR3 region: CASSLRQGNTDTQYF. The CDR3 DNA reads TGCGCCAGCAGCCTCCGACAGGGTAACACAGATACGCAGTATTTT.

This clonotype was detected many times. The V and J genes are TRBV12-3 or TRBV12-4 and TRBJ2-3; D is unresolved. V was pared by 3 bases and J by 5 bases, with 3 bases between. This CDR3 is built from 11 residues. For the CDR3, the DNA is TGTGCCAGCAGTTTTGGAGATACGCAGTATTTT. Translating gives CASSFGDTQYF.

Regarding this clonotype: At one of its ends the junction is not consistent with the germline gene, which may arise from a read error. The chain is built from TRBV7-9 and TRBJ2-2; D possibly corresponds to TRBD2 (6 bases). There are 16 residues in the CDR3. Germline CDR1 SEHNR, CDR2 FQNEAQ (reference sequence). DNA of the CDR3: TGTGACAGCAGCTTAGGGGTCGGGAGCAACACCGGGGAGCTGTTTTTT. It specifies CDSSLGVGSNTGELFF.

This clonotype was seen at least ten times. This sequence joins TRBV6-2 or TRBV6-3 and TRBJ2-3; TRBD2 agrees at 13 bases. In germline, CDR1 is MNHEY, CDR2 SVGEGT. V lost 5 bases and J lost 5; bases outside the gene matches: 4. CDR3 size: 15 residues. Here the CDR3 reads CASSPRTSGGDTQYF. The CDR3 region has the DNA TGTGCCAGCAGTCCCCGGACTAGCGGGGGAGATACGCAGTATTTT.

This clonotype was found many times. The chain uses TRBV2 and TRBJ1-6; D is unresolved. V lost 6 bases and J lost 6, with 12 bases in between. Per the germline V gene, CDR1 is SNHLY and CDR2 is FYNNEI. This CDR3 region has 14 residues. The CDR3 loop is CASRGNPVNSPLHF. The CDR3 nucleotides read TGTGCCAGCAGAGGGAATCCGGTTAATTCACCCCTCCACTTT.

In this sample, this clonotype turned up a few times. V usage is TRBV15 and J usage is TRBJ2-1, with D uncertain. Trimming shortened V by 0 bases and J by 9 bases, and 6 bases separated the two germline ends. This CDR3 contains 12 residues. The germline gives CDR1 LNHNV, CDR2 YYDKDF (reference sequence). This CDR3 reads CATSRDHLEQFF. The DNA for the CDR3 is TGTGCCACCAGCAGAGATCACCTTGAGCAGTTCTTC.

This clonotype was seen repeatedly, ten times or more. This chain uses TRBV10-3 with TRBJ2-7; 9 nucleotides align to TRBD2. With 0 bases clipped from V and 7 bases from J, the junction kept 16 bases outside the gene matches. The CDR3 length is 18 residues. Germline CDR1 and CDR2: ENHRY and SYGVKD. DNA of the CDR3: TGTGCCATCAGTGAGTCGACCGGCGGGAGGGCCAAATCGGGAGAGCAGTACTTC. Translating it yields CAISESTGGRAKSGEQYF.

This sequence joins TRBV6-2 or TRBV6-3 and TRBJ1-1; TRBD1 might be the D (5 bases). The CDR3 length is 16 residues. Germline V CDR1 and CDR2: MNHEY, SVGEGT. Deletions cut 0 bases from V and 4 bases from J, with 15 bases between. The CDR3, as DNA: TGTGCCAGCAGTTACTCGTTTACAGGCTCGGCCACTGAAGCTTTCTTT. Translation gives CASSYSFTGSATEAFF.

This clonotype was seen repeatedly, ten times or more. The V call is TRBV20-1, the J call TRBJ2-2; 8 bases line up with TRBD2. V trimming: 3 bases; J trimming: 3 bases; junction bases outside the gene matches: 9. The CDR3 is made up of 16 amino acids. CDR1 DFQATT and CDR2 SNEGSKA come from the germline V gene (reference sequence). In DNA form, the CDR3 reads TGCAGTGCTAGTGATGTGGCGGGGGGCTACACCGGGGAGCTGTTTTTT. This gives the protein CSASDVAGGYTGELFF.

This clonotype came up many times. The rearrangement uses TRBV20-1 and TRBJ1-2; 10 positions agree with TRBD1. V lost 2 bases, J lost 0 bases, and 9 bases stayed unmatched. The germline CDR1 and CDR2 sequences are DFQATT and SNEGSKA (reference sequence). The CDR3 covers 17 residues. The CDR3 here is CSARRLTTGGANYGYTF. The CDR3 nucleotides read TGCAGTGCTAGACGCCTTACGACAGGGGGCGCTAACTATGGCTACACCTTC.

This clonotype has at least ten counts. V is TRBV28 and J is TRBJ2-7, with 7 bases fitting TRBD1. J lost 0 bases, V lost 8 bases, and 7 bases had no gene match. CDR1 MDHEN and CDR2 SYDVKM come from the germline V gene. This CDR3 spans 14 amino acids. The CDR3 nucleotides read TGTGCCAGCGCAGCCTGGGACAGCTCCTACGAGCAGTACTTC. Amino acids: CASAAWDSSYEQYF.

The chain employs TRBV6-2 or TRBV6-3 and TRBJ2-7, with D maybe TRBD1 (6 bases). The CDR3 covers 14 residues. V shed 2 bases and J shed 0 bases, with 8 bases lying between them. Germline loops: CDR1 MNHEY, CDR2 SVGEGT. The CDR3 sequence is CASSYRTVSYEQYF. The CDR3, as DNA: TGTGCCAGCAGTTACAGGACAGTCTCCTACGAGCAGTACTTC.

This clonotype has ten or more counts. This chain uses TRBV28 with TRBJ2-7; no definite D call. The CDR3 length is 11 residues. Looked up from germline, CDR1 is MDHEN and CDR2 is SYDVKM. Trimming removed 8 bases at V and 3 bases at J, with 8 bases between. This CDR3 is CASGSVYEQYF. The CDR3 DNA follows: TGTGCCAGCGGGTCCGTCTACGAGCAGTACTTC. The full variable domain, completed using reference TRBV28 and TRBJ2-7, is DVKVTQSSRYLVKRTGEKVFLECVQDMDHENMFWYRQDPGLGLRLIYFSYDVKMKEKGDIPEGYSVSREKKERFSLILESASTNQTSMYLCASGSVYEQYFGPGTRLTVT.

A note on this clonotype: The junction departs from germline at one end; a sequencing error may be responsible. The V gene is TRBV11-1, the J gene TRBJ2-4, with D unclear. The CDR3 totals 13 residues. Per the germline V gene, CDR1 is SGHAT and CDR2 is FQDESV (reference sequence). The CDR3 here is CASSSNAQNIRYF. CDR3 DNA sequence: TGTGCCAGCAGCTCAAATGCGCAAAACATTCGGTACTTC.

This clonotype was recorded many times. V usage is TRBV28 and J usage is TRBJ2-5; 7 nucleotides line up with TRBD1. Germline V gene data show CDR1 as MDHEN and CDR2 as SYDVKM. After removal of 2 bases from V and 4 bases from J, the junction contained 4 bases not matched to a gene. CDR3 length: 14 residues. The CDR3 nucleotides are TGTGCCAGCAGTTTAGGACAGGCCCGAGAGACCCAGTACTTC. Protein product: CASSLGQARETQYF.